Sequencing of this T cell receptor (beta chain) was carried out in a study of OX40 agonist ivuxolimab in advanced cancers. Study-level information: Partial responses were seen in three patients, one with hepatocellular carcinoma and two with cutaneous melanoma. Regarding the study as a whole: Still undetermined is the antigen specificity of the expanded peripheral T cells.

Clones were sequenced by immunoSEQ multiplex PCR, and TCRdb holds only the in-frame ones, with some missing. The profile covers over 60,000 clones, with around 87% appearing a single time and around 2.2% taken by the ten largest. Turning to this clone: Its specificity is unknown.

The sample was CD4+ or CD8+ T cells sorted from blood, taken in a trial of the OX40 agonist ivuxolimab. This TCR was recovered from an adult with an advanced solid tumor such as melanoma, head and neck, liver or kidney cancer.

This chain's CDR3 is CASSEEHGPYGYTF. The DNA of the CDR3 is TGTGCCAGCAGTGAAGAGCACGGGCCATATGGCTACACCTTC. The J gene is TRBJ1-2, the V gene TRBV6-1; D call uncertain. Looked up from germline, CDR1 is MNHNS and CDR2 is SASEGT. Deletions cut 1 base from V and 5 bases from J, with 11 bases between. The CDR3 extends over 14 amino acids.